The next 23 T cell receptor beta chains were all read from a single sample in a study of cytomegalovirus exposure and HLA in healthy donors. Researchers ran the PCR with 60 Vbeta and 13 Jbeta primers. Clones were sequenced by immunoSEQ multiplex PCR, and TCRdb holds only the in-frame ones, with some missing. The sample has 150,000 to 200,000 clones, just under 80% seen once. Material for sequencing was PBMCs. Receptors originate from a man between 18 and 29 years old in good health and CMV-seropositive.

The chain joins TRBV6-4 to TRBJ1-1, with D unresolved. Germline-derived CDR1 and CDR2 are MRHNA and SNTAGT. The CDR3 spans 14 residues. Deletions cut 0 bases from V and 11 bases from J, with 16 bases between. The CDR3 loop reads CASSDSPEGASAFF. The DNA for the CDR3 is TGTGCCAGCAGTGACTCCCCCGAGGGCGCGTCCGCTTTCTTT.

The J gene is TRBJ2-7, the V gene TRBV5-4; TRBD2 matches 11 bases. Germline V CDR1 and CDR2: SGHNT, YYREEE (reference sequence). Trimming cost V 4 bases and J 2 bases; bases outside gene matches: 8. The CDR3 totals 16 residues. This CDR3 reads CASSLGTSGIPYEQYF. Written as DNA, the CDR3 is TGTGCCAGCAGCCTGGGGACTAGCGGCATACCCTACGAGCAGTACTTC. Full variable domain (remainder filled in from reference TRBV5-4 and TRBJ2-7): ETGVTQSPTHLIKTRGQQVTLRCSSQSGHNTVSWYQQALGQGPQFIFQYYREEENGRGNFPPRFSGLQFPNYSSELNVNALELDDSALYLCASSLGTSGIPYEQYFGPGTRLTVT.

The chain joins TRBV7-2 to TRBJ2-5; the D gene is possibly TRBD2 (5 bases). V shed 1 base and J shed 5 bases, with 11 bases lying between them. This CDR3 contains 14 residues. Germline assignment: CDR1 SGHTA and CDR2 FQGNSA. This chain's CDR3 is CASSLGRPLETQYF. CDR3 DNA: TGTGCCAGCAGCTTAGGGAGGCCGCTGGAGACCCAGTACTTC.

This clone was observed a single time. The chain is built from TRBV7-2 and TRBJ1-5; D possibly corresponds to TRBD1 (6 bases). The CDR3 loop spans 15 amino acids. Per the germline V gene, CDR1 is SGHTA and CDR2 is FQGNSA. Trimming pared 5 bases from V and 0 bases from J, leaving 11 bases between. CDR3 residues: CASSQDSYSNQPQHF. The CDR3 region has the DNA TGTGCCAGCAGCCAGGACAGTTATAGCAATCAGCCCCAGCATTTT. The full variable domain, rest sourced from reference TRBV7-2 and TRBJ1-5, is GAGVSQSPSNKVTEKGKDVELRCDPISGHTALYWYRQSLGQGLEFLIYFQGNSAPDKSGLPSDRFSAERTGGSVSTLTIQRTQQEDSAVYLCASSQDSYSNQPQHFGDGTRLSIL.

The chain recombines TRBV30 with TRBJ1-1; tentative D call: TRBD1 (5 bases). Germline CDR1 and CDR2: GTSNPN and SVGIG (reference sequence). The ends were cut back, 2 bases at V and 2 bases at J, with 9 bases in the middle. This CDR3 contains 13 residues. CDR3 nucleotide sequence: TGTGCCTGGAGTCCGACAGTAAACACTGAAGCTTTCTTT. Amino acids: CAWSPTVNTEAFF.

The J gene is TRBJ2-3, the V gene TRBV7-9; 7 bases are shared with TRBD2. The CDR3 covers 14 residues. Germline trimming cut 3 bases from V and 4 bases from J; bases unmatched to any gene: 4. The germline gives CDR1 SEHNR, CDR2 FQNEAQ (reference sequence). For the CDR3, the DNA is TGTGCCAGCAGCTTGCGGGGGTCATCAGATACGCAGTATTTT. Amino acids: CASSLRGSSDTQYF. The variable domain in full, completed from reference TRBV7-9 and TRBJ2-3, reads DTGVSQNPRHKITKRGQNVTFRCDPISEHNRLYWYRQTLGQGPEFLTYFQNEAQLEKSRLLSDRFSAERPKGSFSTLEIQRTEQGDSAMYLCASSLRGSSDTQYFGPGTRLTVL.

V is TRBV28 and J is TRBJ2-4; 12 bases are shared with TRBD2. CDR3 size: 16 residues. Germline V gene data show CDR1 as MDHEN and CDR2 as SYDVKM. Germline trimming cut 5 bases from V and 4 bases from J; bases unmatched to any gene: 6. The CDR3 DNA is TGTGCCAGCAGTGCACGACTAGCGGGAGCGAAAAACATTCAGTACTTC. It is translated as CASSARLAGAKNIQYF. Filled out from reference TRBV28 and TRBJ2-4, the complete variable domain reads DVKVTQSSRYLVKRTGEKVFLECVQDMDHENMFWYRQDPGLGLRLIYFSYDVKMKEKGDIPEGYSVSREKKERFSLILESASTNQTSMYLCASSARLAGAKNIQYFGAGTRLSVL.

Written as DNA, the CDR3 is TGTGCCAGCAGCCCCCGTGGGGGGGGCCCCAGGAGCTCCTACGAGCAGTACTTC. Residues: CASSPRGGGPRSSYEQYF. The chain carries TRBV7-2 and TRBJ2-7; D is possibly TRBD2 (7 bases). This CDR3 contains 18 residues. The V gene lost 5 bases and the J gene lost 0 bases, with 23 bases spanning the gap. Germline CDR1 reads SGHTA; CDR2 reads FQGNSA.

The chain uses TRBV27 and TRBJ1-5; 8 nucleotides line up with TRBD1. Germline V gene lookup returns CDR1 MNHEY and CDR2 SMNVEV (reference sequence). The CDR3 is 14 amino acids. V was clipped by 5 bases and J by 5 bases; unmatched bases: 5. CDR3 nucleotides: TGTGCCAGCAGTCCGACAGGGGAGCATCAGCCCCAGCATTTT. Translation gives CASSPTGEHQPQHF.

Worth noting for this clone: Germline is not matched at one junction end, which may reflect a read error. This chain links TRBV6-1 with TRBJ2-7; the D gene is possibly TRBD1 (6 bases). This CDR3 spans 15 amino acids. Per germline, CDR1 MNHNS and CDR2 SASEGT. CDR3 nucleotides: TGTGCCAGCAGTGAAGCGGACAGCGCCTCCCACGAGCAGTACTTC. Its translation: CASSEADSASHEQYF.

The chain uses TRBV9 and TRBJ2-1, with 8 bases that match TRBD2. With 4 bases clipped from V and 6 bases from J, the junction kept 9 bases outside the gene matches. The CDR3 is 15 residues long. In germline, CDR1 is SGDLS, CDR2 YYNGEE. This CDR3 is CASSPSGRGSNEQFF. The CDR3 DNA is TGTGCCAGCAGCCCTTCCGGGAGGGGTTCCAATGAGCAGTTCTTC. The full variable domain, in which reference TRBV9 and TRBJ2-1 provide the parts outside the CDR3, is DSGVTQTPKHLITATGQRVTLRCSPRSGDLSVYWYQQSLDQGLQFLIQYYNGEERAKGNILERFSAQQFPDLHSELNLSSLELGDSALYFCASSPSGRGSNEQFFGPGTRLTVL.

This sequence joins TRBV27 and TRBJ1-4; no definite D call. The germline V gene has CDR1 MNHEY and CDR2 SMNVEV (reference sequence). The CDR3 contains 14 residues. Trimming pared 6 bases from V and 8 bases from J, leaving 16 bases between. The CDR3 here is CASRQSGLGEKLFF. Written as DNA, the CDR3 is TGTGCCAGCAGGCAGTCGGGGTTGGGCGAAAAACTGTTTTTT.

The rearrangement joins TRBV10-3 to TRBJ2-7; D is ambiguous. Germline CDR1 ENHRY, CDR2 SYGVKD. With 2 bases removed from V and 3 bases from J, the gap between germline ends came to 5 bases. This CDR3 has 12 residues. In DNA, the CDR3 is TGTGCCATCAGTGAGACGGGCTACGAGCAGTACTTC. Its translation is CAISETGYEQYF.

For the CDR3, the DNA is TGTGCCAGCAGCCCCCGGAATGAAAAACTGTTTTTT. It is translated as CASSPRNEKLFF. The rearrangement links TRBV7-8 to TRBJ1-4; no clear D gene. The CDR3 contains 12 residues. Germline values: CDR1 SGHVS, CDR2 FQNEAQ. Trimming took 5 bases from V and 5 from J, leaving 6 bases between them.

This clone was picked up a small number of times. This sequence joins TRBV29-1 and TRBJ1-2; 10 bases line up with TRBD1. Germline V gives CDR1 SQVTM, CDR2 ANQGSEA. After removal of 3 bases from V and 10 bases from J, the junction contained 5 bases not matched to a gene. The CDR3 covers 12 residues. The CDR3 coding sequence is TGCAGCGTTGATAGGGGACAGGGGTTCTACACCTTC. Translation: CSVDRGQGFYTF.

This clone turned up a few times. The J gene is TRBJ2-5, the V gene TRBV7-9, with D tentatively TRBD2 (5 bases). This CDR3 region has 13 residues. Trimming removed 5 bases from V and 3 bases from J, with 10 bases in between. Germline CDR1 SEHNR, CDR2 FQNEAQ (reference sequence). CDR3 sequence (DNA): TGTGCCAGCAGCCGCTCCGGGGAAGAGACCCAGTACTTC. It encodes CASSRSGEETQYF.

The chain is built from TRBV19 and TRBJ1-2, with TRBD1 as a possible D gene (6 bases). The CDR3 is 14 amino acids. Trimming cost V 1 base and J 2 bases, with 8 bases left between them. CDR1 is LNHDA and CDR2 is SQIVND in the germline V gene (reference sequence). For the CDR3, the DNA is TGTGCCAGTAGTATAGCGGACAGCAACTATGGCTACACCTTC. This encodes CASSIADSNYGYTF.

V is TRBV6-5 and J is TRBJ2-3; D might be TRBD1 (6 bases). V shed 3 bases and J shed 6 bases, with 13 bases lying between them. CDR3 size: 14 residues. Germline lookup yields CDR1 MNHEY and CDR2 SVGAGI. This CDR3 is CASSYEGGMDTQYF. DNA for the CDR3: TGTGCCAGCAGTTATGAAGGGGGAATGGATACGCAGTATTTT.

The chain is built from TRBV30 and TRBJ2-7; 11 bases are shared with TRBD2. Germline trimming cut 8 bases from V and 5 bases from J; bases unmatched to any gene: 5. The CDR3 extends over 12 amino acids. The germline V gene encodes CDR1 GTSNPN and CDR2 SVGIG (reference sequence). CDR3 DNA: TGTGCCAGTAGCGGGAGGGCGAACGAGCAGTACTTC. It specifies CASSGRANEQYF.

The chain has TRBV7-9 and TRBJ2-1; weak D call: TRBD1 (5 bases). The CDR3 is 14 residues long. V lost 1 base and J lost 9, with 13 bases in between. Germline CDR1 reads SEHNR; CDR2 reads FQNEAQ (reference sequence). CDR3 protein: CASSLDRQSSEQFF. Written as DNA, the CDR3 is TGTGCCAGCAGCTTAGACCGACAGTCTAGTGAGCAGTTCTTC.

V and J are TRBV2 and TRBJ2-7; tentatively, D is TRBD1 (6 bases). V shed 3 bases and J shed 7 bases, with 7 bases lying between them. Germline CDR1 is SNHLY and CDR2 is FYNNEI. The CDR3 has 11 residues. Here the CDR3 reads CASSDRGEQYF. CDR3 nucleotide sequence: TGTGCCAGCAGTGATAGGGGGGAGCAGTACTTC.

This chain joins TRBV5-1 and TRBJ1-1; TRBD1 aligns across 7 bases. Germline V gives CDR1 SGHRS, CDR2 YFSETQ. Losses at the gene ends were 2 bases for V and 2 bases for J; bases not matched to a gene: 6. The CDR3 has 15 amino acids. CDR3 in amino acids: CASSFNRGFNTEAFF. The DNA of the CDR3 is TGCGCCAGCAGCTTCAACAGGGGATTTAACACTGAAGCTTTCTTT.

This clone was seen once. The germline gene is not matched at one end of the junction; a read error may be the cause. This chain joins TRBV6-5 and TRBJ1-1, with a weak D call TRBD1 (5 bases). The CDR3 runs 9 residues. The germline CDR1 and CDR2 sequences are MNHEY and SVGAGI. The CDR3 here is CASSVGEVF. The CDR3 coding sequence is TGTGCCAGCAGTGTGGGGGAGGTATTT.